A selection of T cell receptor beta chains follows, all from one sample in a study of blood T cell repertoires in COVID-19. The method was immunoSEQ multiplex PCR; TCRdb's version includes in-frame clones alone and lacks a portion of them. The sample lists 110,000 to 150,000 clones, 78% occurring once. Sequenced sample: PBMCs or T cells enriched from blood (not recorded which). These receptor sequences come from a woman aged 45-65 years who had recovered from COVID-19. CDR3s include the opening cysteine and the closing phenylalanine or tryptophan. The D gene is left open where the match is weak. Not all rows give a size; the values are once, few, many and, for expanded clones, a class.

CDR3: CASSLQGYNSPLHF; DNA: TGCGCCAGCAGCCTCCAGGGATATAATTCACCCCTCCACTTT; D: .; J: TRBJ1-6; size: once; V: TRBV5-1
CDR3: CASSFPGHMNTEAFF; DNA: TGTGCCAGCTCTTTTCCGGGACACATGAACACTGAAGCTTTCTTT; D: .; J: TRBJ1-1; size: few; V: TRBV18
CDR3: CASSSLTGGPSTGELFF; DNA: TGTGCCAGCAGTTCACTCACAGGGGGTCCTTCCACCGGGGAGCTGTTTTTT; D: TRBD1; J: TRBJ2-2; size: .; V: TRBV28
CDR3: CASSSLHQPQHF; DNA: TGTGCCAGTAGTAGTCTTCATCAGCCCCAGCATTTT; D: .; J: TRBJ1-5; size: .; V: TRBV19
CDR3: CATSRSNYGYTF; DNA: TGTGCCACCAGCCGGAGCAACTATGGCTACACCTTC; D: .; J: TRBJ1-2; size: .; V: TRBV24-1
CDR3: CASSLRGAQEQFF; DNA: TGTGCCAGCAGCTTACGGGGGGCTCAGGAGCAGTTCTTC; D: .; J: TRBJ2-1; size: .; V: TRBV5-6
CDR3: CASIMPGNYGYTF; DNA: TGTGCCAGCATTATGCCGGGGAACTATGGCTACACCTTC; D: .; J: TRBJ1-2; size: .; V: TRBV28
CDR3: CASHRDSYEQYF; DNA: TGTGCCAGCCACCGGGACTCCTACGAGCAGTACTTC; D: .; J: TRBJ2-7; size: once; V: TRBV2
CDR3: CASRANLHYNSPLHF; DNA: TGTGCCTCCAGGGCGAATCTACACTATAATTCACCCCTCCACTTT; D: .; J: TRBJ1-6; size: .; V: TRBV27
CDR3: CASSLTGRSQPQHF; DNA: TGTGCCAGCTCCCTTACAGGGCGAAGTCAGCCCCAGCATTTT; D: .; J: TRBJ1-5; size: .; V: TRBV18
CDR3: CASTEEANTEAFF; DNA: TGTGCCAGCACGGAGGAGGCGAACACTGAAGCTTTCTTT; D: .; J: TRBJ1-1; size: .; V: TRBV6-5
CDR3: CASTKGTGGDQPQHF; DNA: TGTGCCAGCACCAAGGGGACAGGGGGCGACCAGCCCCAGCATTTT; D: TRBD1; J: TRBJ1-5; size: .; V: TRBV2
CDR3: CASSFGGQNVMRPQHF; DNA: TGTGCCAGCAGTTTCGGCGGACAGAACGTTATGAGGCCCCAGCATTTT; D: .; J: TRBJ1-5; size: .; V: TRBV28
CDR3: CSTSPTRVPETQYF; DNA: TGCAGCACCAGTCCCACCAGGGTGCCGGAGACCCAGTACTTC; D: .; J: TRBJ2-5; size: .; V: TRBV29-1
CDR3: CASSQAQANTGELFF; DNA: TGTGCCAGCTCGCAAGCACAGGCCAACACCGGGGAGCTGTTTTTT; D: .; J: TRBJ2-2; size: .; V: TRBV18
CDR3: CASSYTGTANTEAFF; DNA: TGTGCCAGCAGCTATACCGGGACAGCCAACACTGAAGCTTTCTTT; D: TRBD1; J: TRBJ1-1; size: once; V: TRBV4-2
CDR3: CASSLEGGSYNEQFF; DNA: TGCGCCAGCAGCTTGGAGGGAGGCTCCTACAATGAGCAGTTCTTC; D: .; J: TRBJ2-1; size: .; V: TRBV5-1
CDR3: CATSDLQSSNTGELFF; DNA: TGTGCCACCAGTGATCTACAGTCCAGTAACACCGGGGAGCTGTTTTTT; D: .; J: TRBJ2-2; size: once; V: TRBV24-1
CDR3: CASRPTLGALFNRDTQYF; DNA: TGTGCCAGCAGGCCGACCCTGGGGGCGCTTTTTAATAGAGATACGCAGTATTTT; D: .; J: TRBJ2-3; size: .; V: TRBV7-6
CDR3: CSAPRVAEQFF; DNA: TGCAGTGCCCCCCGCGTTGCTGAGCAGTTCTTC; D: .; J: TRBJ2-1; size: .; V: TRBV20-1
CDR3: CASSPGQGRMAEAFF; DNA: TGTGCCAGTAGTCCGGGACAGGGTCGGATGGCTGAAGCTTTCTTT; D: TRBD1; J: TRBJ1-1; size: few; V: TRBV19
CDR3: CAGNPGDWSYEQYF; DNA: TGTGCCGGCAACCCCGGGGATTGGTCCTACGAGCAGTACTTC; D: .; J: TRBJ2-7; size: .; V: TRBV2
CDR3: CASSVGGGEGSEQFF; DNA: TGTGCCAGCAGCGTAGGCGGCGGGGAGGGGTCGGAGCAGTTCTTC; D: TRBD2; J: TRBJ2-1; size: many; V: TRBV9
CDR3: CASSDWTGPHEQYF; DNA: TGTGCCAGCAGTGACTGGACAGGCCCTCACGAGCAGTACTTC; D: TRBD1; J: TRBJ2-7; size: .; V: TRBV25-1
CDR3: CASNRQGQDGYTF; DNA: TGTGCCAGCAACCGACAGGGGCAGGATGGCTACACCTTC; D: TRBD1; J: TRBJ1-2; size: .; V: TRBV13
CDR3: CAISEGGQGEYSSYEQYF; DNA: TGTGCCATCAGTGAGGGGGGACAGGGGGAGTACAGCTCCTACGAGCAGTACTTC; D: TRBD1; J: TRBJ2-7; size: .; V: TRBV10-3
CDR3: CASSRGQGETQYF; DNA: TGTGCCAGCAGCCGCGGACAGGGGGAGACCCAGTACTTC; D: TRBD1; J: TRBJ2-5; size: .; V: TRBV7-9
CDR3: CASKGTGNSPLHF; DNA: TGTGCCAGCAAGGGGACAGGGAATTCACCCCTCCACTTT; D: TRBD1; J: TRBJ1-6; size: once; V: TRBV2
CDR3: CASSPGQVYGYTF; DNA: TGTGCCAGCAGCCCAGGACAGGTCTATGGCTACACCTTC; D: TRBD1; J: TRBJ1-2; size: .; V: TRBV3-1/TRBV3-2
CDR3: CASSEGGGNEKLFF; DNA: TGTGCCAGCAGTGAAGGGGGAGGGAATGAAAAACTGTTTTTT; D: .; J: TRBJ1-4; size: .; V: TRBV6-1
CDR3: CATSPHRPSGANVLTF; DNA: TGTGCCACCAGCCCTCACAGGCCCTCTGGGGCCAACGTCCTGACTTTC; D: .; J: TRBJ2-6; size: .; V: TRBV15
CDR3: CASSTGQGSNEQFF; DNA: TGTGCCAGCAGCACGGGACAGGGGAGCAATGAGCAGTTCTTC; D: TRBD1; J: TRBJ2-1; size: many; V: TRBV7-3
CDR3: CASSILGRKGETQYF; DNA: TGTGCCAGTAGTATCTTAGGGAGGAAGGGAGAGACCCAGTACTTC; D: .; J: TRBJ2-5; size: .; V: TRBV19
CDR3: CASSRVAGNTDTQYF; DNA: TGTGCCAGCAGCCGCGTAGCGGGGAACACAGATACGCAGTATTTT; D: TRBD2; J: TRBJ2-3; size: .; V: TRBV4-2
CDR3: CATSDTGGRDYEQYF; DNA: TGTGCCACCAGTGATACTGGGGGCAGAGACTACGAGCAGTACTTC; D: .; J: TRBJ2-7; size: few; V: TRBV24-1
CDR3: CASRDSRYGYTF; DNA: TGTGCCAGCAGAGACAGCAGATATGGCTACACCTTC; D: .; J: TRBJ1-2; size: .; V: TRBV6-5
CDR3: CATQITGTNQPQHF; DNA: TGTGCCACCCAGATTACAGGGACCAATCAGCCCCAGCATTTT; D: .; J: TRBJ1-5; size: .; V: TRBV24-1
CDR3: CASSLSGPDEQFF; DNA: TGTGCCAGCAGTTTATCGGGCCCGGATGAGCAGTTCTTC; D: .; J: TRBJ2-1; size: .; V: TRBV27
CDR3: CAITQGGIYGYTF; DNA: TGTGCCATCACCCAAGGGGGAATCTATGGCTACACCTTC; D: .; J: TRBJ1-2; size: few; V: TRBV10-3
CDR3: CASSQDGGTPISGYTF; DNA: TGTGCCAGCAGCCAAGATGGGGGCACCCCCATATCTGGCTACACCTTC; D: .; J: TRBJ1-2; size: .; V: TRBV14
CDR3: CASSINGGNTIYF; DNA: TGTGCCAGTAGTATAAACGGTGGAAACACCATATATTTT; D: .; J: TRBJ1-3; size: .; V: TRBV19
CDR3: CASSFGGQGVGETQYF; DNA: TGCGCCAGCAGCTTTGGCGGACAGGGGGTTGGAGAGACCCAGTACTTC; D: TRBD1; J: TRBJ2-5; size: .; V: TRBV5-1
CDR3: CASSQVNSPGIYGYTF; DNA: TGTGCCAGCAGCCAAGTGAACAGCCCGGGAATATATGGCTACACCTTC; D: .; J: TRBJ1-2; size: .; V: TRBV14
CDR3: CASSLGAGLNTGELFF; DNA: TGCGCCAGCAGCTTGGGTGCAGGGCTAAACACCGGGGAGCTGTTTTTT; D: .; J: TRBJ2-2; size: once; V: TRBV5-1
CDR3: CASSPEPVRGYTF; DNA: TGTGCCAGCTCACCAGAGCCCGTGAGGGGCTACACCTTC; D: .; J: TRBJ1-2; size: .; V: TRBV18
CDR3: CASSLPAGNTEAFF; DNA: TGTGCCAGCAGTTTGCCCGCAGGGAACACTGAAGCTTTCTTT; D: .; J: TRBJ1-1; size: .; V: TRBV6-5
CDR3: CASSYPGLAGPSGANVLTF; DNA: TGTGCCAGCAGTTACCCCGGACTAGCGGGCCCCTCTGGGGCCAACGTCCTGACTTTC; D: TRBD2; J: TRBJ2-6; size: .; V: TRBV6-2/TRBV6-3
CDR3: CASSRSQNEKLFF; DNA: TGTGCCAGCAGCAGATCCCAAAATGAAAAACTGTTTTTT; D: .; J: TRBJ1-4; size: .; V: TRBV6-5
CDR3: CASSLEGTGAYEQYF; DNA: TGTGCCAGCAGCTTAGAAGGGACAGGCGCCTACGAGCAGTACTTC; D: TRBD1; J: TRBJ2-7; size: .; V: TRBV7-6
CDR3: CASSGRSLLYGYTF; DNA: TGTGCCAGCAGTGGCCGAAGCCTGCTCTATGGCTACACCTTC; D: .; J: TRBJ1-2; size: .; V: TRBV6-4
CDR3: CASKQGNVYGYTF; DNA: TGTGCCAGCAAACAGGGAAATGTTTATGGCTACACCTTC; D: .; J: TRBJ1-2; size: .; V: TRBV6-5
CDR3: CASSRPGGYSGNTIYF; DNA: TGTGCCAGCAGCCGACCGGGGGGTTACTCTGGAAACACCATATATTTT; D: .; J: TRBJ1-3; size: .; V: TRBV5-6
CDR3: CASSLGGQISGANVLTF; DNA: TGTGCCAGCAGCTTAGGGGGACAGATCTCTGGGGCCAACGTCCTGACTTTC; D: TRBD1; J: TRBJ2-6; size: .; V: TRBV7-3
CDR3: CASSNRGGHGYTF; DNA: TGTGCCAGCAGCAATCGGGGGGGGCATGGCTACACCTTC; D: .; J: TRBJ1-2; size: .; V: TRBV6-5
CDR3: CASSIAIHQREGELFF; DNA: TGTGCCAGTAGTATAGCGATACACCAAAGGGAGGGGGAGCTGTTTTTT; D: .; J: TRBJ2-2; size: .; V: TRBV19
CDR3: CASSKGGGARNYNEQFF; DNA: TGCGCCAGCAGCAAGGGCGGGGGGGCTCGAAACTACAATGAGCAGTTCTTC; D: TRBD2; J: TRBJ2-1; size: .; V: TRBV5-1
CDR3: CASSEGQHSYEQYF; DNA: TGTGCCAGCAGTGAGGGACAGCACTCCTACGAGCAGTACTTC; D: TRBD1; J: TRBJ2-7; size: .; V: TRBV27
CDR3: CASSGQPLVQETQYF; DNA: TGTGCCAGCAGTGGACAGCCTCTTGTCCAAGAGACCCAGTACTTC; D: .; J: TRBJ2-5; size: few; V: TRBV2
CDR3: CASSFRGRRNQPQHF; DNA: TGTGCCAGCAGTTTCCGGGGGAGGCGGAATCAGCCCCAGCATTTT; D: .; J: TRBJ1-5; size: once; V: TRBV27